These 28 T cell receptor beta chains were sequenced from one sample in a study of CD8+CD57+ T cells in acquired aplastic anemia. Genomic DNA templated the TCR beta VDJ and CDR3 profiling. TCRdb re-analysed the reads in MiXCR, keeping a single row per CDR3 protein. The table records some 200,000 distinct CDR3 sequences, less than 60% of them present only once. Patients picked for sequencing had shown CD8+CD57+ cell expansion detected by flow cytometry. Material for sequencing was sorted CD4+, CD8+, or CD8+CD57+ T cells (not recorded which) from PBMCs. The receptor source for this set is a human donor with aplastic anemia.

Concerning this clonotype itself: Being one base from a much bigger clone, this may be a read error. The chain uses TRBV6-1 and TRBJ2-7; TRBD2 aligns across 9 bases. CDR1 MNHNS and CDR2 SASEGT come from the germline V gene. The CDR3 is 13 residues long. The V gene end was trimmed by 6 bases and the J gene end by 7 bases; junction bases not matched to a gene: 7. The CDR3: CASSPAGGFEQYF. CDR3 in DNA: TGTGCCAGCAGCCCAGCGGGGGGTTTTGAGCAGTACTTC.

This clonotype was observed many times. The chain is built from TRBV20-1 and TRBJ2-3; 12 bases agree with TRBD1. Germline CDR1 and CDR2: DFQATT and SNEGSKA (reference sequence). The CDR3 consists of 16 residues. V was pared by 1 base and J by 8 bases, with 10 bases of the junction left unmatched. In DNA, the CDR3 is TGCAGTGCTAGAGGGGGACAGGGGGCGAACAGGGGTACGCAGTATTTT. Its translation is CSARGGQGANRGTQYF.

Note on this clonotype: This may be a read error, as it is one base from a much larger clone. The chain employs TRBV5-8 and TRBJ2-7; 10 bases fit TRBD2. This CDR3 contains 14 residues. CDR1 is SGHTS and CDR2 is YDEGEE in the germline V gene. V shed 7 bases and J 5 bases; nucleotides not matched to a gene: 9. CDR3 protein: CASGYYGTSDEQYF. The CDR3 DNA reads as TGTGCCAGCGGCTACTACGGGACTAGCGACGAGCAGTACTTC.

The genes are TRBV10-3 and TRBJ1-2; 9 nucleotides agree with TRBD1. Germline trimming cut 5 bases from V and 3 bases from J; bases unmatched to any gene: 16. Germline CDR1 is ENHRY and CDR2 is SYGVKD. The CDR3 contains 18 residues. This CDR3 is CAISPTPIIQGADYGYTF. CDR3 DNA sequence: TGTGCCATCAGTCCCACCCCAATAATACAGGGGGCAGACTATGGCTACACCTTC.

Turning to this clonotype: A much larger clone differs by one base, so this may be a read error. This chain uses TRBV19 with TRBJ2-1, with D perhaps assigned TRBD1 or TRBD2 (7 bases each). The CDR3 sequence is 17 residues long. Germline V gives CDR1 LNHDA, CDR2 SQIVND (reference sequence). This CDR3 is CASSRQGPSRGAREQLF. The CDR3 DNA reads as TGTGCCAGTAGTAGACAGGGTCCTAGTCGGGGGGCACGTGAGCAGCTCTTC.

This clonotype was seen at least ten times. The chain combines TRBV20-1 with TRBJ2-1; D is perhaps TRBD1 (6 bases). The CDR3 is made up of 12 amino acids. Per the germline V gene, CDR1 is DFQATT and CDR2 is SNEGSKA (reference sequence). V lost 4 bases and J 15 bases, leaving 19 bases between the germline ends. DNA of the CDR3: TGCAGTGCTATAGGGACACTGGGTCCCCCGTTCTTC. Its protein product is CSAIGTLGPPFF.

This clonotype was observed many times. CDR3 nucleotide sequence: TGCGCCAGCAGCTGGACAGGGAAGAACACTGAAGCTTTCTTT. Protein sequence: CASSWTGKNTEAFF. The V and J genes are TRBV5-1 and TRBJ1-1; 8 bases line up with TRBD1. The germline V gene encodes CDR1 SGHRS and CDR2 YFSETQ. Unmatched junction bases numbered 2, after V lost 3 bases and J lost 1 base. The CDR3 totals 14 residues.

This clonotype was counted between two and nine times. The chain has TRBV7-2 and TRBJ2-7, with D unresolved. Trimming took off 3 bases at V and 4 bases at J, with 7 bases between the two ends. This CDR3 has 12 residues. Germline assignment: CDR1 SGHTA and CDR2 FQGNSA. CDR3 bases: TGTGCCAGCAGCTTTTCCGGGTACGAGCAGTACTTC. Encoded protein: CASSFSGYEQYF.

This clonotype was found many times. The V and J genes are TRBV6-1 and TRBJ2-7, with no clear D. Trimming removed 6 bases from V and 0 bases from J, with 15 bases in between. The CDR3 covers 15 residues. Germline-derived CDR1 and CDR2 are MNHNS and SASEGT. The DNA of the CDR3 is TGTGCCAGCAGCCGCGTCTCTCCCATCTCCTACGAGCAGTACTTC. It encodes CASSRVSPISYEQYF.

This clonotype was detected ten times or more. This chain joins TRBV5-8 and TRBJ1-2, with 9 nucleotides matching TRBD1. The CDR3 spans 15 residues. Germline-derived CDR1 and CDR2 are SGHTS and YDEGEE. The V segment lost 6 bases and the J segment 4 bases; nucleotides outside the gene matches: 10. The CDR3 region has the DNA TGTGCCAGCACCTATCAGGGACAGGGCGGCTATGGCTACACCTTC. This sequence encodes CASTYQGQGGYGYTF.

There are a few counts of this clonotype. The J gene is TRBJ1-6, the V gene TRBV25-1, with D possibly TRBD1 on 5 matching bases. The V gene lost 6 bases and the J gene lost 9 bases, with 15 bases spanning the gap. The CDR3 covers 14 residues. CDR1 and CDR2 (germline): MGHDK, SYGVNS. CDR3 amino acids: CASRGVGESSPLHF. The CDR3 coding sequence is TGTGCCAGCAGGGGGGTAGGGGAATCTTCACCCCTCCACTTT. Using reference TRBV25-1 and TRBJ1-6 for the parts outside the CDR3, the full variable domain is EADIYQTPRYLVIGTGKKITLECSQTMGHDKMYWYQQDPGMELHLIHYSYGVNSTEKGDLSSESTVSRIRTEHFPLTLESARPSHTSQYLCASRGVGESSPLHFGNGTRLTVT.

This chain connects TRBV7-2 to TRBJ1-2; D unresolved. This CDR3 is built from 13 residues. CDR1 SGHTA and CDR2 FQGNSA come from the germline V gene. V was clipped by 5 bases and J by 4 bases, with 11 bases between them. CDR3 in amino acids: CASSLGLSYGYTF. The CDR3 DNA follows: TGTGCCAGCAGCCTCGGGTTGAGCTATGGCTACACCTTC.

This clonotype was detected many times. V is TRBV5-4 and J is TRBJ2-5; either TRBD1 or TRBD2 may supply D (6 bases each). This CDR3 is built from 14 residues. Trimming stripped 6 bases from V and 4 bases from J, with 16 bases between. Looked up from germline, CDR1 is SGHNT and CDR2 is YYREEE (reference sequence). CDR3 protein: CASTLRGARETQYF. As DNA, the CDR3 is TGTGCCAGCACCCTTAGGGGGGCCCGAGAGACCCAGTACTTC. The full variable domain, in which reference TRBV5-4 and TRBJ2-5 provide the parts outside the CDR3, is ETGVTQSPTHLIKTRGQQVTLRCSSQSGHNTVSWYQQALGQGPQFIFQYYREEENGRGNFPPRFSGLQFPNYSSELNVNALELDDSALYLCASTLRGARETQYFGPGTRLLVL.

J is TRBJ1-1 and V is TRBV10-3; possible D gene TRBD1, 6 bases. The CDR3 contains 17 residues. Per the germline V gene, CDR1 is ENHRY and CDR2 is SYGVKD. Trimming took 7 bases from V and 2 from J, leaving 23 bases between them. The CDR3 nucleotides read TGTGCCATCACTCGGGGGGGCACCATGGGCGTCAACACTGAAGCTTTCTTT. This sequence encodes CAITRGGTMGVNTEAFF.

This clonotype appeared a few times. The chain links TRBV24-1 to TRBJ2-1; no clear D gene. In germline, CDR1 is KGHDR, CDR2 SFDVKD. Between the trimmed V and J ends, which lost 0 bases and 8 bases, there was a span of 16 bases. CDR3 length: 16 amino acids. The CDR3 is CATSDLNSASFDEQFF. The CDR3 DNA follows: TGTGCCACCAGTGATTTGAACAGCGCTAGTTTCGATGAGCAGTTCTTC.

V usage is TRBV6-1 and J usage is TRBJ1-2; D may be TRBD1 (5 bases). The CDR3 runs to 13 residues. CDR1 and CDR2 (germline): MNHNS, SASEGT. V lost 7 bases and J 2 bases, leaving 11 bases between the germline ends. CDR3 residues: CASILGRNYGYTF. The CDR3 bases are TGTGCCAGCATCTTGGGACGGAACTATGGCTACACCTTC.

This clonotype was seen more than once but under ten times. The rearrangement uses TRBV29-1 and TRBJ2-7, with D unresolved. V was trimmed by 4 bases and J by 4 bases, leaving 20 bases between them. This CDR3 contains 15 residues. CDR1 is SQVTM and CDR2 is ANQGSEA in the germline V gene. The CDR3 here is CSVVPPTRVAYEQYF. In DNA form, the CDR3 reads TGCAGCGTTGTTCCCCCAACCCGGGTGGCGTACGAGCAGTACTTC.

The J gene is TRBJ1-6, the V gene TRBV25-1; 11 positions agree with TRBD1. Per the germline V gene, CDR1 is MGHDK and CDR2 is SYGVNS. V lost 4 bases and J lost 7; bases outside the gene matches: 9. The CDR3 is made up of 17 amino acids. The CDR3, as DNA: TGTGCCAGCAGTGGTGGAAGGGGGACAGGGGGGAATTCACCCCTCCACTTT. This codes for CASSGGRGTGGNSPLHF. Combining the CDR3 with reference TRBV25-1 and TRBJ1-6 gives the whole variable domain EADIYQTPRYLVIGTGKKITLECSQTMGHDKMYWYQQDPGMELHLIHYSYGVNSTEKGDLSSESTVSRIRTEHFPLTLESARPSHTSQYLCASSGGRGTGGNSPLHFGNGTRLTVT.

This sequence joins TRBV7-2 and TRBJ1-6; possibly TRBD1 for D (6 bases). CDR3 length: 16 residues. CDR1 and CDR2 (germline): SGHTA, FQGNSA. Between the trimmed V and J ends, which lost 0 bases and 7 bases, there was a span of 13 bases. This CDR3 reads CASSLAWAGTNSPLHF. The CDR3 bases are TGTGCCAGCAGCTTAGCGTGGGCCGGGACAAATTCACCCCTCCACTTT. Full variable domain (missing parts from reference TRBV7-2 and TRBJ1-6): GAGVSQSPSNKVTEKGKDVELRCDPISGHTALYWYRQSLGQGLEFLIYFQGNSAPDKSGLPSDRFSAERTGGSVSTLTIQRTQQEDSAVYLCASSLAWAGTNSPLHFGNGTRLTVT.

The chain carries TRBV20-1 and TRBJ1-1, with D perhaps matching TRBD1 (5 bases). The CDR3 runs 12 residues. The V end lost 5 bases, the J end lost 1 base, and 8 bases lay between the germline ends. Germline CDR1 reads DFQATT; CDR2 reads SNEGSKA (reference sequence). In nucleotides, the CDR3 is TGCAGTGCTCCCGGGACGAACACTGAAGCTTTCTTT. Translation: CSAPGTNTEAFF.

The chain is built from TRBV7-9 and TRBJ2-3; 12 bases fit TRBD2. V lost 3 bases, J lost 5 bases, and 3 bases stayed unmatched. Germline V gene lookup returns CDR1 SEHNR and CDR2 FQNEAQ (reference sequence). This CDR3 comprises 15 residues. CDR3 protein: CASSFETSGRDTQYF. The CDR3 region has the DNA TGTGCCAGCAGCTTCGAGACTAGCGGGAGAGATACGCAGTATTTT. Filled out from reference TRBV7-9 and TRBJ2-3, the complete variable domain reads DTGVSQNPRHKITKRGQNVTFRCDPISEHNRLYWYRQTLGQGPEFLTYFQNEAQLEKSRLLSDRFSAERPKGSFSTLEIQRTEQGDSAMYLCASSFETSGRDTQYFGPGTRLTVL.

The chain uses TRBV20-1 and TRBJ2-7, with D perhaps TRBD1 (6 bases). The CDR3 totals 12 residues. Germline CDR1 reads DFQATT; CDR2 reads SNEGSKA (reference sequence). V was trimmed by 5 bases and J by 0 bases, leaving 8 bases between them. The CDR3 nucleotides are TGCAGTGCTCGGGACACCTCCTACGAGCAGTACTTC. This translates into CSARDTSYEQYF.

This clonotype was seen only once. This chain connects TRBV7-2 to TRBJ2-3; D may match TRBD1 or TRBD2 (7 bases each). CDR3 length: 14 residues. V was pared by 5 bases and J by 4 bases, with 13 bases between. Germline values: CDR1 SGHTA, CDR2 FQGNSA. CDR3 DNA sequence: TGTGCCAGCAGCCCAGGGGGGGGGGCAGATACGCAGTATTTT. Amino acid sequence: CASSPGGGADTQYF.

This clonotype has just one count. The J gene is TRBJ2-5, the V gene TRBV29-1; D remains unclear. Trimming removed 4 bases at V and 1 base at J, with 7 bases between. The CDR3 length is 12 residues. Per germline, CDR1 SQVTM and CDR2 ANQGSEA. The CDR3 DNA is TGCAGCGTTGGCTGGCCCCAAGAGACCCAGTACTTC. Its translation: CSVGWPQETQYF.

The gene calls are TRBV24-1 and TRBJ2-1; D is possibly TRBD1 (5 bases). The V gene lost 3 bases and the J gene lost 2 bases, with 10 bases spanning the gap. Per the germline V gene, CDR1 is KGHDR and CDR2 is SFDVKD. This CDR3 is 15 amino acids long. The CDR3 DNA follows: TGTGCCACCAGTGATAGTCAGGGAACCTACAATGAGCAGTTCTTC. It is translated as CATSDSQGTYNEQFF.

The CDR3: CASSVDPGQETQYF. The CDR3 nucleotides read TGTGCCAGCAGCGTAGACCCAGGGCAAGAGACCCAGTACTTC. The V call is TRBV9, the J call TRBJ2-5, with D possibly being TRBD1 (5 bases). The CDR3 totals 14 residues. Germline CDR1 reads SGDLS; CDR2 reads YYNGEE. Between the trimmed V and J ends, which lost 0 bases and 2 bases, there was a span of 8 bases.

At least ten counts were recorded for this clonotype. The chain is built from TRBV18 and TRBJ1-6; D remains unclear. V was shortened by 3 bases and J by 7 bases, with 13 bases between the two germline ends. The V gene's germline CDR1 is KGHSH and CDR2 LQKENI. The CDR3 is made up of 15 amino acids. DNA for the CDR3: TGTGCCAGCTCACCCCAACGGGAGGGCAATTCACCCCTCCACTTT. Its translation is CASSPQREGNSPLHF. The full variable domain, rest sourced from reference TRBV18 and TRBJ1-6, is NAGVMQNPRHLVRRRGQEARLRCSPMKGHSHVYWYRQLPEEGLKFMVYLQKENIIDESGMPKERFSAEFPKEGPSILRIQQVVRGDSAAYFCASSPQREGNSPLHFGNGTRLTVT.

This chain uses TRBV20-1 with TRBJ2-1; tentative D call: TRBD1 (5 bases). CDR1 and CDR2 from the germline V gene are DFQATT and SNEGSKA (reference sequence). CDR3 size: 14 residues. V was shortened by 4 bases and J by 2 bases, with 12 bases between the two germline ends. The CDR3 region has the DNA TGCAGTGCTACCCGACAGATCGCCTACAATGAGCAGTTCTTC. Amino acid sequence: CSATRQIAYNEQFF.